This T cell receptor (beta chain) was identified in a study of blood T cells in healthy people across ages. This CDR3 has 14 amino acids. Germline V lookup: CDR1 DFQATT, CDR2 SNEGSKA (reference sequence). Together with a sample-barcoded 5' primer, a J-beta primer mix was included in a second PCR lasting roughly 6 to 12 cycles. TCRdb re-called the 5' RACE reads through MiXCR, storing one row per CDR3 protein. The sample shows some 640,000 distinct CDR3 sequences, less than 35% of them seen only once. The sample holds a few counts of this clonotype. No antigen is known for it. General study findings and limits: Investigators treated diversity estimates from one million T cells as underestimates.

The receptor was isolated from a woman older than 75 in good health. The chain has TRBV20-1 and TRBJ2-5; 12 bases map to TRBD1. The J call is uncertain, as TRBJ2-7 better fits the DNA end. Material: blood. In DNA form, the CDR3 reads TGCAGTGCGGCCGGGACAGGGGGCCCCTACGAGCAGTACTTC. Amino acids: CSAAGTGGPYEQYF.